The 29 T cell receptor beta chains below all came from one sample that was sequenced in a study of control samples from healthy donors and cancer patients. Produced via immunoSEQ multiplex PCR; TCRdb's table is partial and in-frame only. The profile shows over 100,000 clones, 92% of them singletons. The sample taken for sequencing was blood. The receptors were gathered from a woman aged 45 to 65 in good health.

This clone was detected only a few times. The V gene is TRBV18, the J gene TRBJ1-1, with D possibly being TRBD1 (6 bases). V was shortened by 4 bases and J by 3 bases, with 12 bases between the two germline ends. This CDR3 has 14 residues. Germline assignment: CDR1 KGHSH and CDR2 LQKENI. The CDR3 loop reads CASSLTGSDTEAFF. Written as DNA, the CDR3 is TGTGCCAGCTCACTAACAGGGTCTGACACTGAAGCTTTCTTT.

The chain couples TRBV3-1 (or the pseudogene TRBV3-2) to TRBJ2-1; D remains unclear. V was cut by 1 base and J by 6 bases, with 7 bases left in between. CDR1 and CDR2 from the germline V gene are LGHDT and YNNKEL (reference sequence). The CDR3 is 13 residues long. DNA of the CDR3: TGTGCCAGCAGCCAAGCTGGCGTCAATGAGCAGTTCTTC. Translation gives CASSQAGVNEQFF.

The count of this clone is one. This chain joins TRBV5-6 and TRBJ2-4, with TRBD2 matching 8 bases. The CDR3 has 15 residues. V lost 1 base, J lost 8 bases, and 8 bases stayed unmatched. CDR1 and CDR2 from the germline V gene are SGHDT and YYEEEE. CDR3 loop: CASSLTGGAGYIQYF. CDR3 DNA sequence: TGTGCCAGCAGCTTGACGGGGGGGGCCGGGTACATTCAGTACTTC.

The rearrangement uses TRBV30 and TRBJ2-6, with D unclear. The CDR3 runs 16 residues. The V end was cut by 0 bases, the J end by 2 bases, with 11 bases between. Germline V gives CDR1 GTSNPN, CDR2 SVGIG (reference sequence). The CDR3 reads CAWSVVAVTGANVLTF. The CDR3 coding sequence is TGTGCCTGGAGTGTGGTGGCAGTCACTGGGGCCAACGTCCTGACTTTC.

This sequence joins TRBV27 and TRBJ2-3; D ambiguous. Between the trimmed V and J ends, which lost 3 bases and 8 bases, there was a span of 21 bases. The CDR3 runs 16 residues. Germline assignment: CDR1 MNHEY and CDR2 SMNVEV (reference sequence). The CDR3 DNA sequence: TGTGCCAGCAGTTTGATGCCGACGGGTATGTGGGGTACGCAGTATTTT. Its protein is CASSLMPTGMWGTQYF.

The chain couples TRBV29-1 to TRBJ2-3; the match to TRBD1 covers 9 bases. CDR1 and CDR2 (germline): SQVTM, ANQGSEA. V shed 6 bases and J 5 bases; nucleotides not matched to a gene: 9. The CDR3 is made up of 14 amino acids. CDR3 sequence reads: CSVSYGTGRDTQYF. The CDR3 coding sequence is TGCAGCGTCAGCTACGGGACAGGGAGAGATACGCAGTATTTT.

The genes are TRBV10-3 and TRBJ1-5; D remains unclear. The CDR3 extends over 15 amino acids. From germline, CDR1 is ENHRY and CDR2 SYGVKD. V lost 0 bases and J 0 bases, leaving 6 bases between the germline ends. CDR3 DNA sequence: TGTGCCATCAGTGAGTCAGAGTTTAGCAATCAGCCCCAGCATTTT. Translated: CAISESEFSNQPQHF.

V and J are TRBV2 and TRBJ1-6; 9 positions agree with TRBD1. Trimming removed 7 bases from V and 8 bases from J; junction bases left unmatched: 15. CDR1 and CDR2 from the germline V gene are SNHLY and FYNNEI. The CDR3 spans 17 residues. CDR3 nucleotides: TGTGCCAGCAATTATAGACCGGGACAGGGTTTTCATTCACCCCTCCACTTT. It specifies CASNYRPGQGFHSPLHF.

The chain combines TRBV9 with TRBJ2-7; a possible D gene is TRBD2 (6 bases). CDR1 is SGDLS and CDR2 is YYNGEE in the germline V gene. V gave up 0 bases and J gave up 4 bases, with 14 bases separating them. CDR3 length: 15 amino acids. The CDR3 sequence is CASSVGSSGPYEQYF. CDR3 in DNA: TGTGCCAGCAGCGTAGGGTCCAGCGGGCCTTACGAGCAGTACTTC.

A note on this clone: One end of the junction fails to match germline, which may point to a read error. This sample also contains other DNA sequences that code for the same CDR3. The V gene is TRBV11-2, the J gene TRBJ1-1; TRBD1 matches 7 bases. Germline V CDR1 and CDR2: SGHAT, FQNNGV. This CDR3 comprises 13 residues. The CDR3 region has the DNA TGTGCCAGCAGCTTAGTATTGGGACAGATGGCTTTTTTT. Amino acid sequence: CASSLVLGQMAFF.

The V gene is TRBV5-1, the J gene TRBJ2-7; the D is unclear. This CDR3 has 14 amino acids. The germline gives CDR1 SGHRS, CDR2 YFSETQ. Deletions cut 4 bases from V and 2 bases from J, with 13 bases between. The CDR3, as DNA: TGCGCCAGCAGCCCGGCCCCCAGGCCCTACGAGCAGTACTTC. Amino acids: CASSPAPRPYEQYF.

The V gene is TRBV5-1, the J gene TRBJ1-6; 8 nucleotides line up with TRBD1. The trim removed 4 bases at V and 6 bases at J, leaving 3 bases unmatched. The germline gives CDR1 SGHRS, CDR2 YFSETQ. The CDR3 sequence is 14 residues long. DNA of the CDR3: TGCGCCAGCAGCAAAGACAGGGGTAATTCACCCCTCCACTTT. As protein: CASSKDRGNSPLHF. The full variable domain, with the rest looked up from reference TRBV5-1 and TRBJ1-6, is KAGVTQTPRYLIKTRGQQVTLSCSPISGHRSVSWYQQTPGQGLQFLFEYFSETQRNKGNFPGRFSGRQFSNSRSEMNVSTLELGDSALYLCASSKDRGNSPLHFGNGTRLTVT.

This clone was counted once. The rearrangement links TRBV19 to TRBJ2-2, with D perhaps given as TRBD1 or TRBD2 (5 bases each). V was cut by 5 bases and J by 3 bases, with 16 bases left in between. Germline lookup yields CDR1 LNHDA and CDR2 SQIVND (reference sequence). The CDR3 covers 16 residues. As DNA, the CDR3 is TGTGCCAGTAGTCCGCAGGGTCAGGGAGACACCGGGGAGCTGTTTTTT. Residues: CASSPQGQGDTGELFF.

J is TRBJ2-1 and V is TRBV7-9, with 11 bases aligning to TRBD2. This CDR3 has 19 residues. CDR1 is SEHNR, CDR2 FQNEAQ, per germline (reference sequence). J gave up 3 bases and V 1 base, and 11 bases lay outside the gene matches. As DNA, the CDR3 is TGTGCCAGCAGCTTAGTTCTTCTTTCGGGACTAGCGGTCTACAATGAGCAGTTCTTC. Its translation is CASSLVLLSGLAVYNEQFF.

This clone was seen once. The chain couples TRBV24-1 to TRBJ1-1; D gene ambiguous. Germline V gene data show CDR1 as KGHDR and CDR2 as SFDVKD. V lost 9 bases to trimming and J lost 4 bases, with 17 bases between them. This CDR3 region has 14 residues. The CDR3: CATPLLRDSTEAFF. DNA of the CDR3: TGTGCCACCCCGTTATTAAGGGATAGCACTGAAGCTTTCTTT.

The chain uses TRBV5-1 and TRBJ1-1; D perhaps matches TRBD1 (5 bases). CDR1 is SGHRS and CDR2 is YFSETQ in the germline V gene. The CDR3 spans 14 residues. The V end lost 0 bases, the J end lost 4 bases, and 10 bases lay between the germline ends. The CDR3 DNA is TGCGCCAGCAGCTTGGGGCAGGGCCCCACTGAAGCTTTCTTT. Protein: CASSLGQGPTEAFF. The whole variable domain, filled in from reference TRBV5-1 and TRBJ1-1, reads KAGVTQTPRYLIKTRGQQVTLSCSPISGHRSVSWYQQTPGQGLQFLFEYFSETQRNKGNFPGRFSGRQFSNSRSEMNVSTLELGDSALYLCASSLGQGPTEAFFGQGTRLTVV.

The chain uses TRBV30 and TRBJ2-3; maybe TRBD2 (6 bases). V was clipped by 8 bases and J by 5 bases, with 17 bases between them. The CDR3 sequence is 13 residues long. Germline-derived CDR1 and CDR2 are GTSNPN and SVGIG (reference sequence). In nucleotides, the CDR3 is TGTGCCACCGGACAACGGCGGGGAGATACGCAGTATTTT. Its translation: CATGQRRGDTQYF.

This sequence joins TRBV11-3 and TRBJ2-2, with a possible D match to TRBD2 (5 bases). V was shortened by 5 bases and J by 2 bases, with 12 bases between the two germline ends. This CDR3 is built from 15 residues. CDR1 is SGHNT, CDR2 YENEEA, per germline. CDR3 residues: CASSPDGLNTGELFF. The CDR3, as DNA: TGTGCCAGCAGCCCAGACGGACTTAACACCGGGGAGCTGTTTTTT.

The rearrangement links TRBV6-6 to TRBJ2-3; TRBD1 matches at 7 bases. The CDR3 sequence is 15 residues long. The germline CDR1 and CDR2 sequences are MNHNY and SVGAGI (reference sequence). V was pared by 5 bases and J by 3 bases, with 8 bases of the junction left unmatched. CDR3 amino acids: CASSPDRPGTDTQYF. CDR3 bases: TGTGCCAGCAGTCCGGACAGGCCGGGGACAGATACGCAGTATTTT.

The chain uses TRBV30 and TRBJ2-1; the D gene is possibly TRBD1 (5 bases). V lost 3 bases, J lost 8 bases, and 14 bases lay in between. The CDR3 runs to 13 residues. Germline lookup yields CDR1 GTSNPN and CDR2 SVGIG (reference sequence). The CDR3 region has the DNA TGTGCCTGGAGCGGTCGGCGCAGGGATGAGCAGTTCTTC. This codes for CAWSGRRRDEQFF.

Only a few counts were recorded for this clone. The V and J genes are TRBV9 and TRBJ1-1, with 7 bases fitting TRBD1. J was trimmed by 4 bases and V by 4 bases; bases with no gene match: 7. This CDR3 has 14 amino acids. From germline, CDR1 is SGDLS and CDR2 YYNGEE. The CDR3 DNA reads TGTGCCAGCAGCTTGGGACAGAGCCGCACTGAAGCTTTCTTT. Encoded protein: CASSLGQSRTEAFF.

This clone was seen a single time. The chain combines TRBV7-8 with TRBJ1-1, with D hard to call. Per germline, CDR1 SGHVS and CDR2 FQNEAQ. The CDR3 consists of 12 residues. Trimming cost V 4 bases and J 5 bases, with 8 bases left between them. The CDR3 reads CASSSSKTEAFF. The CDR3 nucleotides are TGTGCCAGCAGCTCTTCGAAGACTGAAGCTTTCTTT.

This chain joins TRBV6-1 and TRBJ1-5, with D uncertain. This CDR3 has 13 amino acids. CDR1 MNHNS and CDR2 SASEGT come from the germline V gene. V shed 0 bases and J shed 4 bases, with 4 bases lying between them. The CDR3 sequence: CASSEAWNQPQHF. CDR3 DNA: TGTGCCAGCAGTGAAGCTTGGAATCAGCCCCAGCATTTT.

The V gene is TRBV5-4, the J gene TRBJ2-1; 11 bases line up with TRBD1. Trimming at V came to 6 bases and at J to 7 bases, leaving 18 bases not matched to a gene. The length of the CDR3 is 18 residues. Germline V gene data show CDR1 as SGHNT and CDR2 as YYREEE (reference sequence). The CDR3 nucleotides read TGTGCCAGCATCTGCTGGACAGGGGGCTTCATGGGCGTAAATGAGCAGTTCTTC. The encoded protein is CASICWTGGFMGVNEQFF.

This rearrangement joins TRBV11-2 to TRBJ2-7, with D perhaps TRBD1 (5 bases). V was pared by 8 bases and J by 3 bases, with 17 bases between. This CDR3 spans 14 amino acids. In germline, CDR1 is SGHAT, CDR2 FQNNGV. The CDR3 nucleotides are TGTGCCAGCCGCGACCTCCAAAGGGGCTACGAGCAGTACTTC. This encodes CASRDLQRGYEQYF.

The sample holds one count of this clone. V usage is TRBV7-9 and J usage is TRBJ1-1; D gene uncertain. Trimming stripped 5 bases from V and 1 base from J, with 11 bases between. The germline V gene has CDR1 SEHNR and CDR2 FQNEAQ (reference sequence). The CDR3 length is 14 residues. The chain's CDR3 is CASSRGMGNTEAFF. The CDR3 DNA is TGTGCCAGCAGCCGCGGAATGGGGAACACTGAAGCTTTCTTT.

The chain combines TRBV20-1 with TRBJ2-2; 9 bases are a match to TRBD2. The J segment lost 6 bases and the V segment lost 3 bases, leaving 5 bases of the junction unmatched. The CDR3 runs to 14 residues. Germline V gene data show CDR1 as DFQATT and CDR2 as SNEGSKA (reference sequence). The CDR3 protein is CSASSGSIPGELFF. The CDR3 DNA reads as TGCAGTGCTAGTAGCGGGAGTATCCCCGGGGAGCTGTTTTTT.

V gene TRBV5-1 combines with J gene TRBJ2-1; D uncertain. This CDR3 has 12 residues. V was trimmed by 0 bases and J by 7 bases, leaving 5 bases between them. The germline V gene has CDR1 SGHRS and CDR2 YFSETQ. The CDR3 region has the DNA TGCGCCAGCAGCTTGGTAATGAATGAGCAGTTCTTC. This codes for CASSLVMNEQFF.

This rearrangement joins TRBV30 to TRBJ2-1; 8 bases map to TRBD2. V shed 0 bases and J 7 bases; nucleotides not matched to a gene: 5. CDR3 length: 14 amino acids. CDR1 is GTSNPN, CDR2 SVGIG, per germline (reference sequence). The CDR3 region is CAWSVSGTSNEQFF. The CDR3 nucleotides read TGTGCCTGGAGTGTAAGTGGGACTAGTAATGAGCAGTTCTTC.